The source of this T cell receptor beta chain is a study of T-cell memory formation after mild COVID-19. Study as a whole: The study found TCR clusters largely donor specific. Study-wide findings and caveats: Pre-infection memory showed some responding clones, and this suggested that cross-reactive memory joined.

This clonotype occurred a few times. Its specificity is unknown. Constant-segment-primed 5'RACE gave TCR alpha and TCR beta cDNA libraries with sample barcodes and UMIs. TCRdb re-called the 5' RACE reads with MiXCR, one entry per CDR3 protein. The table lists 240,000 or so distinct CDR3 sequences, more than 8% of them singletons. CDR3 length equals 16 residues. V was cut by 5 bases and J by 5 bases, with 20 bases left in between. Germline V gives CDR1 SGHTA, CDR2 FQGTGA. This TCR was recovered from a young man who had mild COVID-19 (a few samples of this study predate the infection). Cell type and time point are not known. V is TRBV7-3 and J is TRBJ2-3; D is undetermined. Input material: PBMCs or a T cell subset sorted from them (not recorded which). In DNA form, the CDR3 reads TGTGCCAGCAGCCCGAGCTTGGTGGCAGCAGGAGATACGCAGTATTTT. This codes for CASSPSLVAAGDTQYF.